The 2 T cell receptor beta chains reported below all come from one sample, sequenced in a study of blood T cell repertoires in COVID-19. Assay: immunoSEQ multiplex PCR; the TCRdb copy retains only in-frame clones and omits some. The table records roughly 330,000 clones, over 80% of them present only once. The sequenced sample was peripheral blood. Receptors were obtained from a young man with COVID-19, enrolled during active disease.

The chain has TRBV21-1 and TRBJ1-5; the D call of TRBD1 is as the table states it, not checked on the DNA. TRBV21-1 is described as a pseudogene. This CDR3 comprises 16 residues. The CDR3 here is CASSSQWGRVNQPQHF. The CDR3 coding sequence is TGTGCCAGCAGCTCCCAGTGGGGCAGGGTAAATCAGCCCCAGCATTTT.

The V and J genes are TRBV7-2 and TRBJ1-2; a possible D gene is TRBD1 (5 bases). Germline V gene lookup returns CDR1 SGHTA and CDR2 FQGNSA. The CDR3 is 13 residues long. V was trimmed by 3 bases and J by 4 bases, leaving 9 bases between them. Written as DNA, the CDR3 is TGTGCCAGCAGCTTGGGGCGGCGCTATGGCTACACCTTC. It yields the protein CASSLGRRYGYTF.